These 10 T cell receptor beta chains were all obtained from the same sample, sequenced in a study of control samples from healthy donors and cancer patients. The method was immunoSEQ multiplex PCR; TCRdb's version includes in-frame clones alone and lacks a portion of them. The sample comprises roughly 400,000 clones, more than 80% of which are singletons, and roughly 6.4% rests with the top ten. Sequenced sample: PBMCs. Receptor source: a man between 35 and 55 years old with head and neck cancer.

This sequence joins TRBV29-1 and TRBJ1-3, with a tentative D call TRBD1 (6 bases). The CDR3 is made up of 14 amino acids. The germline V gene encodes CDR1 SQVTM and CDR2 ANQGSEA. The ends were cut back, 3 bases at V and 0 bases at J, with 9 bases in the middle. CDR3 loop: CSVDPTGSGNTIYF. CDR3 coding DNA: TGCAGCGTTGATCCGACAGGCTCTGGAAACACCATATATTTT.

The V call is TRBV24-1, the J call TRBJ2-3; TRBD1 aligns across 8 bases. This CDR3 is 13 amino acids long. Germline V gene data show CDR1 as KGHDR and CDR2 as SFDVKD. After removal of 5 bases from V and 3 bases from J, the junction contained 0 bases not matched to a gene. CDR3 sequence: CATSGQGTDTQYF. CDR3 DNA sequence: TGTGCCACCAGTGGACAGGGGACAGATACGCAGTATTTT.

The chain is built from TRBV5-4 and TRBJ2-7, with 9 positions matching TRBD1. With 3 bases clipped from V and 0 bases from J, the junction kept 1 base outside the gene matches. CDR3 length: 14 amino acids. Germline V CDR1 and CDR2: SGHNT, YYREEE (reference sequence). Written as DNA, the CDR3 is TGTGCCAGCAGCTCACAGGGGGCCTCCTACGAGCAGTACTTC. The encoded protein is CASSSQGASYEQYF.

The chain combines TRBV27 with TRBJ1-2; D is unresolved. The V gene lost 5 bases and the J gene lost 2 bases, with 15 bases spanning the gap. CDR1 is MNHEY and CDR2 is SMNVEV in the germline V gene (reference sequence). The CDR3 is made up of 15 amino acids. The chain's CDR3 is CASSLGGNLNYGYTF. CDR3 in DNA: TGTGCCAGCAGTCTCGGAGGGAATTTAAACTATGGCTACACCTTC.

The rearrangement links TRBV9 to TRBJ1-6; D is possibly TRBD1 (5 bases). Germline values: CDR1 SGDLS, CDR2 YYNGEE. V gave up 3 bases and J gave up 4 bases, with 11 bases separating them. The CDR3 is 15 amino acids. The CDR3 region is CASSALGGYNSPLHF. DNA of the CDR3: TGTGCCAGCAGCGCACTGGGGGGTTATAATTCACCCCTCCACTTT.

This clone has a single count. The V call is TRBV2, the J call TRBJ2-7; TRBD1 matches 11 bases. Germline assignment: CDR1 SNHLY and CDR2 FYNNEI. The CDR3 extends over 17 amino acids. The V gene end was trimmed by 3 bases and the J gene end by 6 bases; junction bases not matched to a gene: 13. The CDR3 DNA is TGTGCCAGCAGTGATGGACAGGGGGCGCTTTTAGGCTTCGAGCAGTACTTC. This translates into CASSDGQGALLGFEQYF. The full variable domain, its missing parts supplied by reference TRBV2 and TRBJ2-7, is EPEVTQTPSHQVTQMGQEVILRCVPISNHLYFYWYRQILGQKVEFLVSFYNNEISEKSEIFDDQFSVERPDGSNFTLKIRSTKLEDSAMYFCASSDGQGALLGFEQYFGPGTRLTVT.

The chain joins TRBV5-1 to TRBJ2-1; 12 bases align to TRBD1. CDR3 size: 15 residues. The V segment lost 1 base and the J segment 8 bases; nucleotides outside the gene matches: 4. CDR1 and CDR2 from the germline V gene are SGHRS and YFSETQ. The CDR3 here is CASSLRDRGRDEQFF. The CDR3 region has the DNA TGCGCCAGCAGCTTGAGGGACAGGGGGCGAGATGAGCAGTTCTTC.

The chain employs TRBV6-5 and TRBJ2-7; D may be TRBD1 (6 bases). This CDR3 spans 12 amino acids. Germline lookup yields CDR1 MNHEY and CDR2 SVGAGI. V was trimmed by 7 bases and J by 2 bases, leaving 9 bases between them. This CDR3 is CASKQGTYEQYF. The DNA for the CDR3 is TGTGCCAGCAAACAGGGCACCTACGAGCAGTACTTC.

The chain has TRBV3-1 (or the pseudogene TRBV3-2) and TRBJ2-7; D not certain. In germline, CDR1 is LGHDT, CDR2 YNNKEL (reference sequence). V was shortened by 4 bases and J by 1 base, with 8 bases between the two germline ends. CDR3 length: 13 residues. CDR3 protein: CASSLLGSYEQYF. The CDR3 DNA is TGTGCCAGCAGCCTGCTGGGGTCCTACGAGCAGTACTTC.

This sequence joins TRBV5-5 and TRBJ1-5; D remains ambiguous. Trimming took 8 bases from V and 7 from J, leaving 16 bases between them. This CDR3 comprises 13 residues. Germline assignment: CDR1 SGHKS and CDR2 YYEKEE (reference sequence). CDR3 residues: CARSPAPFQPQHF. The CDR3 DNA reads TGTGCCAGAAGCCCTGCGCCGTTCCAGCCCCAGCATTTT.